Below, 12 T cell receptor beta chains from the same sample are listed, as sequenced in a study of T cells in localized non-small cell lung cancer. Here immunoSEQ multiplex PCR was the method, and the copy in TCRdb shows in-frame clones only, minus some. The sample lists 55,000 or so clones; over 70% were seen once. Sequencing was performed on PBMCs, taken before any cancer treatment. The receptors originated from a woman aged 35-70 years with stage II lung adenocarcinoma.

The CDR3 DNA reads TGTGCCAGCACCCGGGACAGGGGGAATGAAAAACTGTTTTTT. Protein sequence: CASTRDRGNEKLFF. This chain connects TRBV7-2 to TRBJ1-4; 11 nucleotides agree with TRBD1. The CDR3 loop spans 14 amino acids. V trimming: 7 bases; J trimming: 5 bases; junction bases outside the gene matches: 3. Germline V gene data show CDR1 as SGHTA and CDR2 as FQGNSA.

The V and J genes are TRBV28 and TRBJ1-5, with 8 positions matching TRBD1. Germline CDR1 MDHEN, CDR2 SYDVKM. V shed 8 bases, J shed 1 base, and the junction held 10 bases outside the gene matches. There are 16 residues in the CDR3. CDR3 loop: CASSYRGGKSNQPQHF. Written as DNA, the CDR3 is TGTGCCAGCTCATACAGGGGGGGAAAAAGCAATCAGCCCCAGCATTTT.

The chain recombines TRBV28 with TRBJ1-2; possible D gene TRBD1, 6 bases. Germline V gene data show CDR1 as MDHEN and CDR2 as SYDVKM. The CDR3 is 13 residues long. Trimming shortened V by 11 bases and J by 3 bases, and 16 bases separated the two germline ends. The CDR3 loop reads CASRRQDDYGYTF. In nucleotides, the CDR3 is TGTGCCTCTCGTCGACAGGACGACTATGGCTACACCTTC.

This chain joins TRBV6-1 and TRBJ2-3; perhaps TRBD1 as D (6 bases). Germline-derived CDR1 and CDR2 are MNHNS and SASEGT. CDR3 length equals 14 residues. V lost 7 bases to trimming and J lost 1 base, with 12 bases between them. CDR3 amino acids: CASTRTAGTDTQYF. The CDR3 nucleotides read TGTGCCAGCACTCGGACAGCAGGCACAGATACGCAGTATTTT.

In this sample, this clone turned up a few times. The chain has TRBV18 and TRBJ2-5, with 9 bases fitting TRBD1. V was pared by 3 bases and J by 5 bases, with 4 bases of the junction left unmatched. CDR3 length equals 14 residues. Germline values: CDR1 KGHSH, CDR2 LQKENI. CDR3 region: CASSPDRGGETQYF. Written as DNA, the CDR3 is TGTGCCAGCTCACCGGACAGGGGAGGGGAGACCCAGTACTTC.

The rearrangement uses TRBV28 and TRBJ1-5; the match to TRBD1 covers 8 bases. V dropped 4 bases and J dropped 7; count of bases not matched to a gene: 6. The CDR3 totals 14 residues. The V gene's germline CDR1 is MDHEN and CDR2 SYDVKM. The CDR3 is CASSWGQGAQPQHF. The CDR3 coding sequence is TGTGCCAGCAGTTGGGGGCAGGGGGCCCAGCCCCAGCATTTT.

CDR3 loop: CASSDHSGTGGSSRQPQHF. Here the CDR3 DNA reads TGTGCCAGCAGCGACCATTCCGGGACAGGGGGCTCTTCTAGGCAGCCCCAGCATTTT. The chain has TRBV9 and TRBJ1-5; 12 nucleotides align to TRBD1. The CDR3 spans 19 residues. Losses at the gene ends were 3 bases for V and 7 bases for J; bases not matched to a gene: 17. Germline loops: CDR1 SGDLS, CDR2 YYNGEE.

The rearrangement joins TRBV10-3 to TRBJ2-3; 9 bases agree with TRBD2. The CDR3 has 17 amino acids. CDR1 and CDR2 from the germline V gene are ENHRY and SYGVKD. The ends lost 0 bases at V and 0 bases at J; junction bases unmatched: 4. In nucleotides, the CDR3 is TGTGCCATCAGTGAGTCGCCTAGCGGGACTAGCACAGATACGCAGTATTTT. It translates to CAISESPSGTSTDTQYF.

CDR3 DNA sequence: TGTGCCAGCAGACCCGGGACCGCCAATGAAAAACTGTTTTTT. This codes for CASRPGTANEKLFF. The gene calls are TRBV14 and TRBJ1-4; D perhaps matches TRBD1 (5 bases). V was cut by 6 bases and J by 5 bases, with 13 bases left in between. Germline CDR1 reads SGHDN; CDR2 reads FVKESK. There are 14 residues in the CDR3. Variable domain in full (rest from reference TRBV14 and TRBJ1-4): EAGVTQFPSHSVIEKGQTVTLRCDPISGHDNLYWYRRVMGKEIKFLLHFVKESKQDESGMPNNRFLAERTGGTYSTLKVQPAELEDSGVYFCASRPGTANEKLFFGSGTQLSVL.

The V gene is TRBV4-3, the J gene TRBJ1-4; D gene ambiguous. This CDR3 is built from 13 residues. From germline, CDR1 is LGHNA and CDR2 YSLEER. V was pared by 0 bases and J by 11 bases, with 10 bases between. CDR3 sequence (DNA): TGCGCCAGCAGCCAAGATCAACCGGACAAACTGTTTTTT. This translates into CASSQDQPDKLFF.

V is TRBV7-3 and J is TRBJ2-3, with D unclear. With 2 bases removed from V and 0 bases from J, the gap between germline ends came to 9 bases. Germline V gene sequence: CDR1 SGHTA, CDR2 FQGTGA. CDR3 length: 15 residues. CDR3 nucleotides: TGTGCCAGCAGCTTACTCAGCACTAGCACAGATACGCAGTATTTT. This encodes CASSLLSTSTDTQYF.

The CDR3 coding sequence is TGTGCCAGCAGCCCGGGGGGGAGGTCCGCCTACGAGCAGTACTTC. Translation: CASSPGGRSAYEQYF. The chain joins TRBV5-4 to TRBJ2-7; 8 bases agree with TRBD2. The CDR3 covers 15 residues. V was pared by 4 bases and J by 2 bases, with 8 bases of the junction left unmatched. Germline assignment: CDR1 SGHNT and CDR2 YYREEE (reference sequence).